This entry lists 4 T cell receptor beta chains sequenced from one sample in a study of beta chain features in type 1 diabetes. Study-wide results and caveats: Shortening that was moderate but significant affected the TCRB CDR3s of Type 1 diabetes patients in all four CD4+ subsets.

Every isolated RNA sample was fully reverse transcribed, so sequencing captured expressed TCRB transcripts. Method: immunoSEQ multiplex PCR; TCRdb's copy keeps in-frame clones and lacks some. In the table there are 500,000 to 800,000 clones, 12% of which are singletons. Their target antigens are unknown. What was sequenced was naive CD4+ T cells from blood. The origin of the receptors is a young man with type 1 diabetes.

The chain combines TRBV2 with TRBJ2-7; D unclear. CDR3 length: 15 residues. V was cut by 0 bases and J by 3 bases, with 12 bases left in between. Germline-derived CDR1 and CDR2 are SNHLY and FYNNEI. Here the CDR3 reads CASSEASEGFYEQYF. DNA of the CDR3: TGTGCCAGCAGTGAAGCTAGTGAAGGGTTCTACGAGCAGTACTTC.

This CDR3 reads CASREQGEVTEAFF. The CDR3 DNA reads TGTGCCAGCAGAGAACAGGGGGAAGTCACTGAAGCTTTCTTT. The chain links TRBV6-4 to TRBJ1-1; 8 positions agree with TRBD1. CDR1 and CDR2 from the germline V gene are MRHNA and SNTAGT. Germline trimming cut 6 bases from V and 4 bases from J; bases unmatched to any gene: 7. The CDR3 spans 14 residues.

The V and J genes are TRBV6-1 and TRBJ1-1; D unresolved. The germline gives CDR1 MNHNS, CDR2 SASEGT. The CDR3 totals 13 residues. The V gene lost 10 bases and the J gene lost 0 bases, with 12 bases spanning the gap. CDR3 amino acids: CAITGHLNTEAFF. The CDR3 DNA sequence: TGTGCCATTACCGGGCATCTGAACACTGAAGCTTTCTTT.

The V gene is TRBV29-1, the J gene TRBJ2-7, with TRBD2 matching 8 bases. Looked up from germline, CDR1 is SQVTM and CDR2 is ANQGSEA. CDR3 length equals 11 residues. V lost 7 bases and J lost 5; bases outside the gene matches: 4. The CDR3, as DNA: TGCAGCGCTCGGGAGGGGAACGAGCAGTACTTC. It specifies CSAREGNEQYF.